One and the same sample provided the 7 T cell receptor beta chains below, sequenced in a study of blood T cells in healthy people across ages. The use of a sample-barcoded 5' primer and a J-beta primer mix characterized a second PCR of roughly 7 to 11 cycles. TCRdb reprocessed the 5' RACE reads via MiXCR and lists one record per CDR3 protein. The table has 1,500,000 or so distinct CDR3 sequences, roughly 64% seen once. The sample consisted of blood. Receptors were obtained from a young man in good health.

The chain recombines TRBV6-6 with TRBJ1-5; D uncertain. The CDR3 totals 16 residues. Trimming took 3 bases from V and 0 from J, leaving 12 bases between them. Looked up from germline, CDR1 is MNHNY and CDR2 is SVGAGI (reference sequence). The CDR3 is CASSYLTAPSNQPQHF. The CDR3 DNA follows: TGTGCCAGCAGTTATTTGACCGCCCCTAGCAATCAGCCCCAGCATTTT.

This clonotype was observed a few times. The chain employs TRBV7-9 and TRBJ2-1; 7 nucleotides agree with TRBD1. The germline CDR1 and CDR2 sequences are SEHNR and FQNEAQ (reference sequence). Unmatched junction bases numbered 10, after V lost 6 bases and J lost 5 bases. The CDR3 is 15 amino acids. CDR3 residues: CASRQTGTVDNEQFF. For the CDR3, the DNA is TGTGCCAGCAGACAAACCGGGACAGTGGACAATGAGCAGTTCTTC.

This clonotype was counted between two and nine times. The chain couples TRBV4-3 to TRBJ2-7; D is possibly TRBD1 or TRBD2 (5 bases each). CDR3 length equals 16 residues. Germline CDR1 reads LGHNA; CDR2 reads YSLEER. V dropped 0 bases and J dropped 6 bases, with 18 bases sitting between them. As DNA, the CDR3 is TGCGCCAGCAGCCAAGACGGAGGCAGGGTGTCAGGCGAGCAGTACTTC. As protein: CASSQDGGRVSGEQYF.

The V gene is TRBV7-9, the J gene TRBJ2-3; D may be TRBD1 (6 bases). V gave up 5 bases and J gave up 0 bases, with 15 bases separating them. The CDR3 spans 16 residues. From germline, CDR1 is SEHNR and CDR2 FQNEAQ (reference sequence). The CDR3 region has the DNA TGTGCCAGCAGCCAGCAGGGGTACCATAGCACAGATACGCAGTATTTT. Its protein is CASSQQGYHSTDTQYF.

This chain uses TRBV20-1 with TRBJ2-3; 7 bases are shared with TRBD1. Germline lookup yields CDR1 DFQATT and CDR2 SNEGSKA (reference sequence). This CDR3 region has 14 residues. The ends lost 6 bases at V and 1 base at J; junction bases unmatched: 7. The DNA for the CDR3 is TGCAGTGCAACCAAGGGGACAGGCACAGATACGCAGTATTTT. It encodes CSATKGTGTDTQYF.

This clonotype was counted between two and nine times. In DNA, the CDR3 is TGTGCCTGGAGCGGGCAGACGTACTATAATTCACCCCTCCACTTT. Protein product: CAWSGQTYYNSPLHF. This chain joins TRBV30 and TRBJ1-6; D uncertain. V was shortened by 3 bases and J by 3 bases, with 12 bases between the two germline ends. The length of the CDR3 is 15 residues. Germline CDR1 GTSNPN, CDR2 SVGIG (reference sequence).

This clonotype was observed at least ten times. The CDR3 bases are TGTGCCAGCAGTTCCCGGGGTCCCTACGAGCAGTACTTC. Protein product: CASSSRGPYEQYF. The J gene is TRBJ2-7, the V gene TRBV27; D might be TRBD2 (5 bases). This CDR3 spans 13 amino acids. With 4 bases removed from V and 2 bases from J, the gap between germline ends came to 9 bases. Germline CDR1 MNHEY, CDR2 SMNVEV (reference sequence).